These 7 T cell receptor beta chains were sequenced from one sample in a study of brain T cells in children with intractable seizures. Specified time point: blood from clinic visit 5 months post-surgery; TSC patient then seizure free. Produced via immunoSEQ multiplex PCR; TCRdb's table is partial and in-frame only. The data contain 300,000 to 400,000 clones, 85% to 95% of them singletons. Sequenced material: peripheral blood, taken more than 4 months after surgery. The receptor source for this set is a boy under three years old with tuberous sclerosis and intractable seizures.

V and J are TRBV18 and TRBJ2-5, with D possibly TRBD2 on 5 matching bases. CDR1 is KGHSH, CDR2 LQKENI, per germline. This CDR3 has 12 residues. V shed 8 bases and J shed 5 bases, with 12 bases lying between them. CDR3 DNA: TGTGCCAGCGCTAACTCGGGGGAGACCCAGTACTTC. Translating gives CASANSGETQYF.

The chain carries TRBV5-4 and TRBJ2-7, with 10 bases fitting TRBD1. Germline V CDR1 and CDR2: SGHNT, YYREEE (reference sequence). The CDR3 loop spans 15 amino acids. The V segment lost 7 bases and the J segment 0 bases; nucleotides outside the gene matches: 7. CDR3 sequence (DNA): TGTGCCAGCGGAGAGGGGACAGGGGACTCCTACGAGCAGTACTTC. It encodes CASGEGTGDSYEQYF.

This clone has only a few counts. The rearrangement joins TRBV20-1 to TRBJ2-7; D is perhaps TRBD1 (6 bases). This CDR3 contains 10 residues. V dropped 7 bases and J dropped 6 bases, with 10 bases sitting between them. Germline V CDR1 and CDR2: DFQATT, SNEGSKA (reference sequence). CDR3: CSVWGREQYF. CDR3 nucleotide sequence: TGCAGTGTTTGGGGGCGCGAGCAGTACTTC.

The CDR3 region is CAWDVVGSGDEQYF. CDR3 sequence (DNA): TGTGCCTGGGACGTCGTAGGTTCGGGCGACGAGCAGTACTTC. The chain joins TRBV30 to TRBJ2-7; D is undetermined. Trimming removed 5 bases at V and 5 bases at J, with 19 bases between. The CDR3 consists of 14 residues. Germline CDR1 GTSNPN, CDR2 SVGIG (reference sequence).

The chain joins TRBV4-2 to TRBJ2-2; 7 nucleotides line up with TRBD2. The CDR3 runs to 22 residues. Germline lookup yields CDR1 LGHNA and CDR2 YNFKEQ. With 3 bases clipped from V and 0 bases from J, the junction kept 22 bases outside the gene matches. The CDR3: CASSHPTPGQGGIAANTGELFF. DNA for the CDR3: TGTGCCAGCAGCCACCCCACCCCTGGGCAGGGAGGGATCGCGGCGAACACCGGGGAGCTGTTTTTT.

The chain's CDR3 is CASRTWQRPHEQYF. The CDR3 region has the DNA TGCGCCAGCCGGACGTGGCAAAGACCTCACGAGCAGTACTTC. V and J are TRBV10-1 and TRBJ2-7; D gene uncertain. Trimming removed 8 bases from V and 5 bases from J, with 19 bases in between. The CDR3 loop spans 14 amino acids. Germline V CDR1 and CDR2: WNHNN, SYGVQD (reference sequence).

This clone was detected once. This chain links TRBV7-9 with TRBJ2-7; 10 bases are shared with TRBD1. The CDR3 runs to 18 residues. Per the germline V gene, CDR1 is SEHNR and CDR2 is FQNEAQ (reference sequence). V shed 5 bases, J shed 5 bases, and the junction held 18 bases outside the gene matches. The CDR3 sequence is CASSPGTLYRDRGHEQYF. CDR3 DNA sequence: TGTGCCAGCAGCCCGGGCACCCTCTACCGGGACAGGGGTCACGAGCAGTACTTC.